A selection of T cell receptor beta chains follows, all from one sample in a study of tumor-infiltrating lymphocytes in primary liver carcinoma. MiXCR, run by TCRdb on the multiplex PCR reads, gives a single entry per CDR3 protein. This repertoire shows about 92,000 distinct CDR3 sequences, just over 65% found once; its top ten account for 27%. Sequencing was done on a sample of tumor-adjacent normal liver tissue. All receptors come from a man in his forties with primary liver carcinoma and hepatitis B virus infection. The CDR3 runs from the conserved cysteine through the conserved F or W. Each record gives: V gene, clone size, J gene, CDR3 protein. Clone size, where shown, is once, few, many, or a class for clones that have expanded.

v_call: TRBV11-2
clone_size: -
j_call: TRBJ2-1
cdr3_aa: CASSRGTSACSYNEQFF

v_call: TRBV6-5
clone_size: -
j_call: TRBJ1-2
cdr3_aa: CGGSRGPCYGYTF

v_call: TRBV6-1
clone_size: many
j_call: TRBJ2-2
cdr3_aa: CASSEGQGLNTGELFF

v_call: TRBV6-5
clone_size: many
j_call: TRBJ2-7
cdr3_aa: CASRRGLAGAGEQYF

v_call: TRBV11-2
clone_size: -
j_call: TRBJ2-7
cdr3_aa: CASSLADSLYEQYF

v_call: TRBV11-2
clone_size: -
j_call: TRBJ2-3
cdr3_aa: CASNSGTLEVGDTQYF

v_call: TRBV28
clone_size: -
j_call: TRBJ2-3
cdr3_aa: CASSLWGKTQDTQYF

v_call: TRBV2
clone_size: few
j_call: TRBJ2-1
cdr3_aa: CASSERTSGKDEQFF

v_call: TRBV7-9
clone_size: many
j_call: TRBJ1-6
cdr3_aa: CASSFINSPLHF

v_call: TRBV11-3
clone_size: -
j_call: TRBJ2-4
cdr3_aa: CVSSLATWEETQAKNIQYF

v_call: TRBV13
clone_size: many
j_call: TRBJ1-1
cdr3_aa: CASSSGLTRGHNTEAFF

v_call: TRBV6-5
clone_size: -
j_call: TRBJ1-5
cdr3_aa: CASSPRIDSNDQPQHF

v_call: TRBV24-1
clone_size: -
j_call: TRBJ2-1
cdr3_aa: CATSDLRGERFNEQFF

v_call: TRBV6-5
clone_size: -
j_call: TRBJ2-7
cdr3_aa: CVSRVGYEQYF

v_call: TRBV11-2
clone_size: -
j_call: TRBJ2-7
cdr3_aa: CVSSWQGGLDYEQYF

v_call: TRBV11-2
clone_size: -
j_call: TRBJ2-7
cdr3_aa: CASSLDFGTSSSYDQYF

v_call: TRBV6-1
clone_size: -
j_call: TRBJ2-1
cdr3_aa: CASSEPDREGEQLF

v_call: TRBV2
clone_size: -
j_call: TRBJ1-4
cdr3_aa: CTRRTGGNEKLFF

v_call: TRBV6-2/TRBV6-3
clone_size: -
j_call: TRBJ1-2
cdr3_aa: CASNYPHPLRAYGYTF

v_call: TRBV28
clone_size: few
j_call: TRBJ2-7
cdr3_aa: CASSLSSTGTSRDEQYF

v_call: TRBV6-6
clone_size: -
j_call: TRBJ1-1
cdr3_aa: CVSSQNIEAFF

v_call: TRBV12-3/TRBV12-4
clone_size: -
j_call: TRBJ2-3
cdr3_aa: CVCSLADTQYF

v_call: TRBV14
clone_size: -
j_call: TRBJ2-7
cdr3_aa: CASSREGSGYKQYF

v_call: TRBV28
clone_size: -
j_call: TRBJ1-2
cdr3_aa: CASLTQGAYGYIF

v_call: TRBV6-5
clone_size: medium-sized
j_call: TRBJ2-7
cdr3_aa: CASSPSRDRVEQYF

v_call: TRBV11-1
clone_size: -
j_call: TRBJ2-1
cdr3_aa: CASSSMQMYNEQFF

v_call: TRBV5-5
clone_size: many
j_call: TRBJ2-3
cdr3_aa: CASSLDRADTQYF

v_call: TRBV11-2
clone_size: once
j_call: TRBJ2-1
cdr3_aa: CVNSLDIGLAMGEQFF

v_call: TRBV6-5
clone_size: many
j_call: TRBJ2-7
cdr3_aa: CATRRDRGHEQYF

v_call: TRBV28
clone_size: -
j_call: TRBJ1-1
cdr3_aa: CASSPSDRDLRAFF

v_call: TRBV28
clone_size: -
j_call: TRBJ2-6
cdr3_aa: CASSSSGANVLTF

v_call: TRBV18
clone_size: -
j_call: TRBJ2-7
cdr3_aa: CASSPTGGYEQYF

v_call: TRBV24-1
clone_size: -
j_call: TRBJ1-2
cdr3_aa: CATSDRTANGYTF

v_call: TRBV4-1
clone_size: -
j_call: TRBJ2-7
cdr3_aa: CANSQDFRRTVPEQYF

v_call: TRBV28
clone_size: -
j_call: TRBJ2-7
cdr3_aa: CASSATGSYEQYF

v_call: TRBV11-3
clone_size: -
j_call: TRBJ2-3
cdr3_aa: CASSLGGQPSDTQYF